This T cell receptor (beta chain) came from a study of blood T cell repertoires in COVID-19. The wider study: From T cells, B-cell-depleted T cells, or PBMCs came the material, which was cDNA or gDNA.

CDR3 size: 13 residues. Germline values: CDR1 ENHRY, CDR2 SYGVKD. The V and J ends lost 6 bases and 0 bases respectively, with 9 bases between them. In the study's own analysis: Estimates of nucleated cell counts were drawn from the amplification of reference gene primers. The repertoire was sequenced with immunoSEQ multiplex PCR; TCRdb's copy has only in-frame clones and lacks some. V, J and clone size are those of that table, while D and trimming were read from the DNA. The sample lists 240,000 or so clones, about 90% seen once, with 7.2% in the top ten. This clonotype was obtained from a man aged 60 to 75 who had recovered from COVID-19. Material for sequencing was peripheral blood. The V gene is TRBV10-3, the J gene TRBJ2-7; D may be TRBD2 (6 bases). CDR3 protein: CAIRGLISYEQYF. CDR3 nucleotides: TGTGCCATCAGGGGACTGATCTCCTACGAGCAGTACTTC.